Listed below are T cell receptor beta chains from one sample, sequenced in a study of T cells in Graves' hyperthyroidism and ophthalmopathy. MiXCR, applied by TCRdb to the multiplex PCR reads, yields one record per CDR3 protein. The table lists about half a million distinct CDR3 sequences, just under 20% of them singletons. The sequenced material came from blood. The source of these receptors is a man in his forties with Graves' ophthalmopathy. Both conserved end residues are part of each CDR3. D genes are given only for firm matches. Not all rows give a size; the values are once, few, many and, for expanded clones, a class.

length	V	J	D	size	DNA	CDR3
15	TRBV7-9	TRBJ2-1	.	.	TGTGCCAGCAGCGGAGACGGGGGGCATTACAATGAGCAGTTCTTC	CASSGDGGHYNEQFF
15	TRBV20-1	TRBJ2-1	.	few	TGCAGTGCTAGCAACCCCCAGGGGACCTACAATGAGCAGTTCTTC	CSASNPQGTYNEQFF
14	TRBV24-1	TRBJ1-5	.	few	TGTGCCACCAGTGACTACCGGAGCAATCAGCCCCAGCATTTT	CATSDYRSNQPQHF
13	TRBV6-2/TRBV6-3	TRBJ2-7	TRBD2	many	TGTGCCAGCAGTCCCGGGAGGGCCTACGAGCAGTACTTC	CASSPGRAYEQYF
18	TRBV6-2/TRBV6-3	TRBJ2-1	.	few	TGTGCCAGCAGTTACTCGATAGGTCGGGCAGGGGGGGGAAATGAGCAGTTCTTC	CASSYSIGRAGGGNEQFF
16	TRBV4-1	TRBJ1-2	TRBD1	few	TGCGCCAGCAGCCAAGGGGACAGGCCTGGCGACTATGGCTACACCTTC	CASSQGDRPGDYGYTF
10	TRBV27	TRBJ1-2	.	many	TGTGCCAGCAGTAGTGACCCTCACACCTTC	CASSSDPHTF
17	TRBV7-9	TRBJ2-5	TRBD2	many	TGTGCCAGCAGCTCGAACCCAGCGGGAGGGCGCCAAGAGACCCAGTACTTC	CASSSNPAGGRQETQYF
16	TRBV7-8	TRBJ2-2	TRBD2	many	TGTGCCAGCAAGGCCTCGTGGGGAGGGGTATCCGGGGAGCTGTTTTTT	CASKASWGGVSGELFF
18	TRBV7-2	TRBJ2-7	TRBD1	many	TGTGCCAGCAGCGGACGAGAAGGGACAGGATCCCTCTCCTACGAGCAGTACTTC	CASSGREGTGSLSYEQYF
15	TRBV6-5	TRBJ1-2	.	few	TGTGCCAGCAGTTACTCCAGAGGGGTTGACTATGGCTACACCTTC	CASSYSRGVDYGYTF
13	TRBV7-8	TRBJ1-1	.	many	TGTGCCAGCAGCCTAGAACTTAGCACTGAAGCTTTCTTT	CASSLELSTEAFF
14	TRBV3-1	TRBJ1-4	.	.	TGTGCCAGCAGCCAAGATACGACAGGTGAAAAACTGTTTTTT	CASSQDTTGEKLFF
12	TRBV6-2/TRBV6-3	TRBJ1-2	.	few	TGTGCCAGCAGTTACACGACTTATGGCTACACCTTC	CASSYTTYGYTF
16	TRBV7-9	TRBJ2-4	.	.	TGTGCCAGCAGCTTAAACGCCGGGGGCAGGACAAACATTCAGTACTTC	CASSLNAGGRTNIQYF
14	TRBV30	TRBJ1-1	.	many	TGTGCCTGGAGTCCGGGCCCCTGGAGCGGTGAAGCTTTCTTT	CAWSPGPWSGEAFF
15	TRBV11-2	TRBJ1-2	.	many	TGTGCCAGCAGCCCAGGCGGGGGGCTTAACTATGGCTACACCTTC	CASSPGGGLNYGYTF
14	TRBV20-1	TRBJ2-7	.	.	TGCAGTGCTAGAGATTGGGTAGTGACCGATGAGCAGTACTTC	CSARDWVVTDEQYF
16	TRBV7-8	TRBJ2-4	.	few	TGTGCCAGCAGCTACACAGGGGGGGAAGCCAAAAACATTCAGTACTTC	CASSYTGGEAKNIQYF
17	TRBV6-1	TRBJ2-1	TRBD2	.	TGTGCCAGCAGTACCCTCCGGGGAGGGAAACTAAACAATGAGCAGTTCTTC	CASSTLRGGKLNNEQFF
14	TRBV7-2	TRBJ1-2	.	.	TGTGCCGGCAGCTTAGTAGGGGGGGGCGATGGCTACACCTTC	CAGSLVGGGDGYTF
14	TRBV5-1	TRBJ1-1	TRBD1	many	TGCGCCAGCAGCACGGACAGGGGATCCGCTGAAGCTTTCTTT	CASSTDRGSAEAFF
13	TRBV2	TRBJ2-3	TRBD1	many	TGTGCCAGCAGTACTGACAGGGCTGATACGCAGTATTTT	CASSTDRADTQYF
14	TRBV7-2	TRBJ2-2	.	few	TGTGCCAGCAGCTCCCGTTCGGCCACCGGGGAGCTGTTTTTT	CASSSRSATGELFF
14	TRBV12-3/TRBV12-4	TRBJ1-5	TRBD1	.	TGTGCCAGCAGCATAACAGGGGGCGGCCAGCCCCAGCATTTT	CASSITGGGQPQHF
17	TRBV7-8	TRBJ1-5	TRBD1	many	TGTGCCAGCAGCTTAGCGAACGGACAGGGCGGCAATCAGCCCCAGCATTTT	CASSLANGQGGNQPQHF
15	TRBV6-2/TRBV6-3	TRBJ1-5	TRBD1	few	TGTGCCAGCAGTCCGGGACAGGGCAACGGGCAGCCCCAGCATTTT	CASSPGQGNGQPQHF
13	TRBV29-1	TRBJ1-4	.	.	TGCAGCGTCCAGGGACAAACTAATGAAAAACTGTTTTTT	CSVQGQTNEKLFF
15	TRBV28	TRBJ2-1	.	few	TGTGCCAGCAGTTTAGTCGGGGTTGGTAGTAATGAGCAGTTCTTC	CASSLVGVGSNEQFF